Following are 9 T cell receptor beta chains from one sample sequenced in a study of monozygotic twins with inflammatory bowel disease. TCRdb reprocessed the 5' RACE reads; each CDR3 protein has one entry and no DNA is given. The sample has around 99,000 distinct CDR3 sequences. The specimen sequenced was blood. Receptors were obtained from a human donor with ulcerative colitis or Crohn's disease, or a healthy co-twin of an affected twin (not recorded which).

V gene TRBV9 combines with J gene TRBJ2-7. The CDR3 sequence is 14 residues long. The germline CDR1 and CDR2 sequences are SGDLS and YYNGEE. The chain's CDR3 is CASSLFDSSYEQYF.

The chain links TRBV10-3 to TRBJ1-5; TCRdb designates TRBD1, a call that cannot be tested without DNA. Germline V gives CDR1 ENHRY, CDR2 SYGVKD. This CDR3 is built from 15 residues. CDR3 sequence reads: CAISEVGRGDQPQHF.

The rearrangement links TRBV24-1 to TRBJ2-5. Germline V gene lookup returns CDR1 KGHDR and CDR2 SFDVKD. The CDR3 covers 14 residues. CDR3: CATSDRSFQETQYF.

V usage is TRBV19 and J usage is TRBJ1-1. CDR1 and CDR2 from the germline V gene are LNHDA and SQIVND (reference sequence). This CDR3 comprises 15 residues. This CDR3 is CASSIYRQFDTEAFF.

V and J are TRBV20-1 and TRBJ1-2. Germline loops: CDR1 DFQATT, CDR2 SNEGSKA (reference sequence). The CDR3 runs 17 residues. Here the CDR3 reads CSAREPLGLAILYGYTF.

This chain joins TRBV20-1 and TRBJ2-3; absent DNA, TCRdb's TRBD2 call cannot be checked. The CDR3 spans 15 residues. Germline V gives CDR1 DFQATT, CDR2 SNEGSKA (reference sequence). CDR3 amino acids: CSARGSGGAVDTQYF.

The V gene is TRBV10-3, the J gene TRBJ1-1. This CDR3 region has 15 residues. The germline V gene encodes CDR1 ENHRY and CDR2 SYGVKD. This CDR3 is CAISEVWVGDTEAFF.

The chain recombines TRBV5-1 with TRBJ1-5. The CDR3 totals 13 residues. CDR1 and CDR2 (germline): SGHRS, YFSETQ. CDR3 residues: CASSGGGDQPQHF.

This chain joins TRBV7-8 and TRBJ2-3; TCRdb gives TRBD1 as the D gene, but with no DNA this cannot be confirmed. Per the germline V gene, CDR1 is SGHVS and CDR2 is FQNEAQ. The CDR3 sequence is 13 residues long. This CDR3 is CVARTGLADTQYF.